This TCR beta chain was profiled in a study of cytomegalovirus exposure and HLA in healthy donors. With respect to this clone: This sample also contains other DNA sequences that code for the same CDR3.

The germline V gene encodes CDR1 SGDLS and CDR2 YYNGEE. The CDR3 is 13 amino acids. V lost 0 bases to trimming and J lost 2 bases, with 5 bases between them. Researchers ran the PCR with 60 Vbeta and 13 Jbeta primers. Here immunoSEQ multiplex PCR was the method, and the copy in TCRdb shows in-frame clones only, minus some. Of a few hundred thousand clones in the sample, more than 80% were seen once. The clonotype comes from a man aged 25 to 45 in good health and CMV-seronegative. Specimen: PBMCs. The V and J genes are TRBV9 and TRBJ1-1; D is ambiguous. The CDR3 DNA reads as TGTGCCAGCAGCGTAGGGCCAAACACTGAAGCTTTCTTT. It translates to CASSVGPNTEAFF.